Only a few counts were recorded for the clone carrying this T cell receptor beta chain. What it recognizes is unknown. CDR1 is SGHVS, CDR2 FNYEAQ, per germline. CDR3 length: 14 amino acids. The germline V and J ends were trimmed by 6 bases and 7 bases, with 13 bases remaining between them. The data are from a study of response to subunit inactivated influenza vaccine. Findings and limits, study-wide: The study's authors posited that every seasonal influenza vaccination enlists few new T cells.

TCRdb used MiXCR to reprocess the RT-PCR reads, holding one entry per CDR3 protein. The table lists some 850,000 distinct CDR3 sequences, about 18% of them singletons. The sample was PBMCs from blood, taken 4 to 6 days after vaccination. This clonotype originated in a man aged 45-65 years who received an inactivated influenza vaccine. The chain combines TRBV7-6 with TRBJ1-6; possible D gene TRBD1, 6 bases. In nucleotides, the CDR3 is TGTGCCAGCAGTTACAGGGAGGAAAATTCACCCCTCCACTTT. Translation gives CASSYREENSPLHF. The full variable domain, completed using reference TRBV7-6 and TRBJ1-6, is GAGVSQSPRYKVTKRGQDVALRCDPISGHVSLYWYRQALGQGPEFLTYFNYEAQQDKSGLPNDRFSAERPEGSISTLTIQRTEQRDSAMYRCASSYREENSPLHFGNGTRLTVT.